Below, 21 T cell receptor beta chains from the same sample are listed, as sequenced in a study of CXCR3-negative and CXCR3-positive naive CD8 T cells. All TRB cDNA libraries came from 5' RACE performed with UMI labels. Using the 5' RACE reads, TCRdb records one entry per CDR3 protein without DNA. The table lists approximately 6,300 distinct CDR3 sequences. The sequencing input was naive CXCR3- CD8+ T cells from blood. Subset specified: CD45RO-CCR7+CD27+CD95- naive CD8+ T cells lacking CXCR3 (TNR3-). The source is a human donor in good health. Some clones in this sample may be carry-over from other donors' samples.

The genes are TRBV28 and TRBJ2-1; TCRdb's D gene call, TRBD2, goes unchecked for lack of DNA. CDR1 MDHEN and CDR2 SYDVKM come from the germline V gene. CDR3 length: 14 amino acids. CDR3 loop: CAGEKGGAYNEQFF.

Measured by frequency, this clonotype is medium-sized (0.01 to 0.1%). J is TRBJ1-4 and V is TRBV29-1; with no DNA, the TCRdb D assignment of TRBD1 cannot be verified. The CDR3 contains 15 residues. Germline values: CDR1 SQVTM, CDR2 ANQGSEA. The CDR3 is CSVVPPGVANEKLFF.

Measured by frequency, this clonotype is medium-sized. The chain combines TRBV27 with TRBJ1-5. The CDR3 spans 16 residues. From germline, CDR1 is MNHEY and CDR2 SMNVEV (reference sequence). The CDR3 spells CASSFGRATDGQPQHF.

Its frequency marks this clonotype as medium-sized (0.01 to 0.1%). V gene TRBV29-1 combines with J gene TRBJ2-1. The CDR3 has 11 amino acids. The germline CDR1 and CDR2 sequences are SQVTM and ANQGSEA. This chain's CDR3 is CSVEAGAEQFF.

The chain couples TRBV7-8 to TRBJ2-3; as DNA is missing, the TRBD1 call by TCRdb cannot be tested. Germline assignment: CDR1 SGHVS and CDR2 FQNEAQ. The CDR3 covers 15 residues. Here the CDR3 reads CASTLSGGHTDTQYF.

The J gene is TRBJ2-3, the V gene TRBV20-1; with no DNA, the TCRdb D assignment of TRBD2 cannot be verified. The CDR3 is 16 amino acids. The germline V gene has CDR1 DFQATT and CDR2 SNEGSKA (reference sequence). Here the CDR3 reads CSADPGTSGSTDTQYF.

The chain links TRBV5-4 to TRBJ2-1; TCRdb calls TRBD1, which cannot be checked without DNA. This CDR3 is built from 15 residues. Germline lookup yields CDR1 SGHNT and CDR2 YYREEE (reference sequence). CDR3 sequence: CASKAGGSTYNEQFF.

This CDR3 is CASTPGQGTDTQYF. The V and J genes are TRBV19 and TRBJ2-3; the TCRdb D gene call, TRBD1, has no DNA to confirm it. The CDR3 spans 14 residues. The germline gives CDR1 LNHDA, CDR2 SQIVND (reference sequence).

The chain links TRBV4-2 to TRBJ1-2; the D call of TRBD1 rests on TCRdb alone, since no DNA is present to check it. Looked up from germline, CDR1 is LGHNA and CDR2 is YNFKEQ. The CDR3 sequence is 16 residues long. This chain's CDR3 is CASSQEAPNFDYGYTF.

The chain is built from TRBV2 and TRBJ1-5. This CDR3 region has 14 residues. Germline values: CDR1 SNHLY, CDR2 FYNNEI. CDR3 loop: CASSESGLNQPQHF.

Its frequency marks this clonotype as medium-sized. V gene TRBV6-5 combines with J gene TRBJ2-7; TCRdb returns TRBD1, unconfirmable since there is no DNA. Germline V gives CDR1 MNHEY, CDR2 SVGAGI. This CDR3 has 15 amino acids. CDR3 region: CASTGTGGLTYEQYF.

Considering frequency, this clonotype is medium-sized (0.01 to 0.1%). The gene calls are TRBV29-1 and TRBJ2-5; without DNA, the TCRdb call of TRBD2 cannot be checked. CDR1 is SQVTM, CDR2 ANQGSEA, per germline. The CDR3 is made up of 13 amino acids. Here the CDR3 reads CSVTSGSGETQYF.

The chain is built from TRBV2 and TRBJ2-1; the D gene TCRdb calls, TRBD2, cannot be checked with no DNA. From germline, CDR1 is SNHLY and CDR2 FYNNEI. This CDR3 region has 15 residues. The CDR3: CASTPLAGDNNEQFF.

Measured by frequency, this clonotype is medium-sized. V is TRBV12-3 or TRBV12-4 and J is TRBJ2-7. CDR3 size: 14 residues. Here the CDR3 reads CASSSPQGVHEQYF.

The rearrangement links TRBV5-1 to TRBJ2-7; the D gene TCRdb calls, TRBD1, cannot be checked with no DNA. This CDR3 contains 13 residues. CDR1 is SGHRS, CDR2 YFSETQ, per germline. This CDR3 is CASSEGQAYEQYF. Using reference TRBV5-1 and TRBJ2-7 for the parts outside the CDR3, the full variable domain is KAGVTQTPRYLIKTRGQQVTLSCSPISGHRSVSWYQQTPGQGLQFLFEYFSETQRNKGNFPGRFSGRQFSNSRSEMNVSTLELGDSALYLCASSEGQAYEQYFGPGTRLTVT.

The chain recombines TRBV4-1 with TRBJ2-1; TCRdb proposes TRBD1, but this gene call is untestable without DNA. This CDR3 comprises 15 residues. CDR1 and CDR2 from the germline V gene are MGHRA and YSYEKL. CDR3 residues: CASSQDPGQTYEQFF.

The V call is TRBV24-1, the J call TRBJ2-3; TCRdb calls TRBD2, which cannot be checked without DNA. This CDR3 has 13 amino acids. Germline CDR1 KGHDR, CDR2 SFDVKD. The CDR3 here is CATIGEGGDTQYF.

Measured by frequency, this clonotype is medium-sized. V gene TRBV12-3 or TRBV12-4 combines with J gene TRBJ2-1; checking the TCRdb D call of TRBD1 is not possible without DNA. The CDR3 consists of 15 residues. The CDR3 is CASSTGTELYNEQFF.

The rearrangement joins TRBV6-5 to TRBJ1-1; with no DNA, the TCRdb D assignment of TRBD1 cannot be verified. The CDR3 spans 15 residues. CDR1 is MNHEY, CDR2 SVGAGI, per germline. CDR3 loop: CASSYSAGVGTEAFF.

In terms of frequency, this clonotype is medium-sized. CDR3 loop: CASSLGTSGNTLYNEQFF. The V and J genes are TRBV13 and TRBJ2-1; without DNA, the TCRdb call of TRBD2 cannot be checked. The CDR3 covers 18 residues. Germline loops: CDR1 PRHDT, CDR2 FYEKMQ (reference sequence).

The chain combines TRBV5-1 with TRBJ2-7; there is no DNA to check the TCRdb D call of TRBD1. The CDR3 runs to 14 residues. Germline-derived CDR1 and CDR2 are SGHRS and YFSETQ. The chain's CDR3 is CASSLGQGVYEQYF.